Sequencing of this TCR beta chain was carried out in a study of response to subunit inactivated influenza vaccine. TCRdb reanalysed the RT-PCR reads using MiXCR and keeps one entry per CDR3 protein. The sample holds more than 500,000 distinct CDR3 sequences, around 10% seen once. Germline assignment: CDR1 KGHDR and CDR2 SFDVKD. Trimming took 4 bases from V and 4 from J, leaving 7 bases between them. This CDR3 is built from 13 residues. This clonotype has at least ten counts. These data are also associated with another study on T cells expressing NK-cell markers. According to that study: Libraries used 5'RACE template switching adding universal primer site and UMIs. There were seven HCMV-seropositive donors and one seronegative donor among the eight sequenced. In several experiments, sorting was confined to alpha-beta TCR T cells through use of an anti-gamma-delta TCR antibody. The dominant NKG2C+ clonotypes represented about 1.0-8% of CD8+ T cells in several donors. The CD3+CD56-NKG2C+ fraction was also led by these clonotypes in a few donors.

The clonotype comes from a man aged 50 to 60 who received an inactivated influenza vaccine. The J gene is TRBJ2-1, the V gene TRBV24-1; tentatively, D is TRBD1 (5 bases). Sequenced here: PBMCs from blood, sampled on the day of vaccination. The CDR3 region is CATSEDTYNEQFF. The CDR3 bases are TGTGCCACCAGTGAGGACACTTACAATGAGCAGTTCTTC.